Reported below is one T cell receptor beta chain. This sample stems from a study of blood T cell repertoires in COVID-19. Study-wide background: Sites in the United States, Italy and Spain provided acute and convalescent COVID-19 samples. The analysed material was cDNA or gDNA that came from T cells, B-cell-depleted T cells, or PBMCs.

The V segment lost 5 bases and the J segment 1 base; nucleotides outside the gene matches: 4. This CDR3 is built from 15 residues. Germline V gives CDR1 LNHDA, CDR2 SQIVND (reference sequence). As processed by the authors: Estimates of nucleated cell counts were drawn from the amplification of reference gene primers. Using immunoSEQ multiplex PCR, the repertoire was profiled, and TCRdb retains in-frame clones only, with some absent. V and J calls and clone size come straight from that table; D and trimming were deduced from the DNA. The sample records around 250,000 clones, about 82% being singletons.

The V and J genes are TRBV19 and TRBJ1-1; 10 positions match TRBD1. The sample taken for sequencing was peripheral blood. The receptor comes from an elderly man with acute or convalescent COVID-19. The DNA for the CDR3 is TGTGCCAGTAGTTTAGGGACAGGGGCGAACACTGAAGCTTTCTTT. It codes for CASSLGTGANTEAFF.